The 5 T cell receptor beta chains listed next were all sequenced from one sample in a study of blood T cell repertoires in COVID-19. Repertoires were generated with immunoSEQ multiplex PCR, while TCRdb's copy carries only in-frame clones and drops some. The sample carries fewer than 500,000 clones, around 87% recorded once. The specimen sequenced was PBMCs or T cells enriched from blood (not recorded which). Receptors originate from a young woman with acute COVID-19.

This chain uses TRBV10-3 with TRBJ2-1; D is perhaps TRBD2 (7 bases). Trimming took 0 bases from V and 6 from J, leaving 15 bases between them. From germline, CDR1 is ENHRY and CDR2 SYGVKD. The CDR3 has 16 amino acids. The CDR3 protein is CAISESWGGQTNEQFF. CDR3 sequence (DNA): TGTGCCATCAGTGAGTCGTGGGGGGGACAAACCAATGAGCAGTTCTTC.

DNA of the CDR3: TGTGCCACCAGTGACACGGGGGTGAAGGGATCTGAAGCTTTCTTT. Translation gives CATSDTGVKGSEAFF. The V gene is TRBV24-1, the J gene TRBJ1-1; the D gene is possibly TRBD1 (5 bases). The CDR3 extends over 15 amino acids. V was shortened by 4 bases and J by 6 bases, with 17 bases between the two germline ends. Germline CDR1 reads KGHDR; CDR2 reads SFDVKD.

This chain uses TRBV2 with TRBJ1-6; no definite D call. The CDR3 length is 14 residues. V lost 3 bases, J lost 8 bases, and 11 bases lay in between. CDR1 and CDR2 (germline): SNHLY, FYNNEI. The CDR3 DNA follows: TGTGCCAGCAGTGAGTCTCGTGGGCATTCACCCCTCCACTTT. Amino acid sequence: CASSESRGHSPLHF.

V is TRBV15 and J is TRBJ1-1, with TRBD1 matching 10 bases. Trimming removed 3 bases from V and 4 bases from J; junction bases left unmatched: 2. Germline V lookup: CDR1 LNHNV, CDR2 YYDKDF (reference sequence). The CDR3 extends over 14 amino acids. The CDR3: CATSRDRGATEAFF. CDR3 DNA: TGTGCCACCAGCAGGGACAGGGGGGCCACTGAAGCTTTCTTT.

The chain has TRBV11-2 and TRBJ1-2; weak D call: TRBD1 (6 bases). This CDR3 comprises 15 residues. V was trimmed by 1 base and J by 8 bases, leaving 17 bases between them. Germline V gene data show CDR1 as SGHAT and CDR2 as FQNNGV. The CDR3: CASSLARVQGGGYTF. The CDR3 DNA reads TGTGCCAGCAGCTTAGCCCGCGTACAGGGCGGCGGCTACACCTTC.